A single sample gave rise to the 13 T cell receptor beta chains below, sequenced in a study of CD8 T cells in Susac syndrome. The authors reverse transcribed about 0.5 to 1 ug RNA with random hexamers. Using its own MiXCR run on the immunoSEQ multiplex PCR reads, TCRdb lists one record per CDR3 protein. The table includes approximately 270,000 distinct CDR3 sequences, roughly 95% detected once. The specimen sequenced was CD4+ T cells from PBMCs. Receptors were obtained from a human donor with multiple sclerosis.

CDR3 sequence: CASISPGGGETQYF. CDR3 bases: TGTGCCAGCATCTCGCCGGGGGGAGGAGAGACCCAGTACTTC. The V and J genes are TRBV6-6 and TRBJ2-5, with 7 bases matching TRBD2. The germline V gene has CDR1 MNHNY and CDR2 SVGAGI (reference sequence). V shed 7 bases, J shed 4 bases, and the junction held 9 bases outside the gene matches. This CDR3 is built from 14 residues.

CDR3 region: CASSARLAGDYLQFF. In nucleotides, the CDR3 is TGTGCCAGCAGCGCCCGACTAGCGGGAGATTACCTTCAGTTCTTC. V gene TRBV9 combines with J gene TRBJ2-1, with 12 bases identical to TRBD2. The germline V gene has CDR1 SGDLS and CDR2 YYNGEE. This CDR3 region has 15 residues. J lost 13 bases, V lost 3 bases, and 11 bases had no gene match.

J is TRBJ2-7 and V is TRBV20-1; D remains ambiguous. Germline CDR1 is DFQATT and CDR2 is SNEGSKA (reference sequence). The CDR3 sequence is 12 residues long. V was clipped by 3 bases and J by 9 bases, with 15 bases between them. CDR3 in DNA: TGCAGTGCTAGGGTCTCAACATTCGGGCAGTACTTC. This gives the protein CSARVSTFGQYF.

V is TRBV2 and J is TRBJ1-6; tentative D call: TRBD1 (6 bases). From germline, CDR1 is SNHLY and CDR2 FYNNEI. Trimming stripped 2 bases from V and 10 bases from J, with 15 bases between. The CDR3 runs to 15 residues. CDR3 bases: TGTGCCAGCAGTGAAACTTACAGGGTTGGATCACCCCTCCACTTT. Translation: CASSETYRVGSPLHF.

DNA of the CDR3: TGTGCCAGCAGCCAAGCGTTGAGGACTAGCGGCACAGATACGCAGTATTTT. It yields the protein CASSQALRTSGTDTQYF. This chain uses TRBV4-2 with TRBJ2-3; 9 bases are a match to TRBD2. This CDR3 is built from 17 residues. Germline V lookup: CDR1 LGHNA, CDR2 YNFKEQ. The junction had 6 bases not matched to a gene; V was cut back by 1 base and J by 1 base.

The chain couples TRBV7-3 to TRBJ1-2; D perhaps matches TRBD1 (5 bases). Trimming left V 5 bases short and J 5 bases short, with 18 bases between. In germline, CDR1 is SGHTA, CDR2 FQGTGA. CDR3 length equals 15 residues. The CDR3 is CASSLSGGQGYGYTF. Here the CDR3 DNA reads TGTGCCAGCAGCCTGAGTGGGGGTCAGGGTTATGGCTACACCTTC.

This chain links TRBV12-3 or TRBV12-4 with TRBJ1-6; 9 nucleotides line up with TRBD1. The CDR3 length is 15 residues. The junction had 3 bases not matched to a gene; V was cut back by 2 bases and J by 7 bases. This CDR3 reads CASSLSGTGNSPLHF. CDR3 sequence (DNA): TGTGCCAGCAGTTTATCCGGGACAGGGAATTCACCCCTCCACTTT.

The gene calls are TRBV28 and TRBJ1-3; D remains ambiguous. The length of the CDR3 is 16 residues. Trimming shortened V by 5 bases and J by 0 bases, and 14 bases separated the two germline ends. From germline, CDR1 is MDHEN and CDR2 SYDVKM. DNA for the CDR3: TGTGCCAGCAGTCCCCGTGGACTGAGCTCTGGAAACACCATATATTTT. Translated: CASSPRGLSSGNTIYF.

The rearrangement joins TRBV19 to TRBJ1-5; tentatively, D is TRBD1 (6 bases). The CDR3 totals 15 residues. V shed 6 bases and J shed 2 bases, with 14 bases lying between them. Germline V gives CDR1 LNHDA, CDR2 SQIVND (reference sequence). CDR3 coding DNA: TGTGCCAGTAGATACAGGGAAGGGGGCAATCAGCCCCAGCATTTT. It specifies CASRYREGGNQPQHF. The whole variable domain, filled in from reference TRBV19 and TRBJ1-5, reads DGGITQSPKYLFRKEGQNVTLSCEQNLNHDAMYWYRQDPGQGLRLIYYSQIVNDFQKGDIAEGYSVSREKKESFPLTVTSAQKNPTAFYLCASRYREGGNQPQHFGDGTRLSIL.

The chain has TRBV6-4 and TRBJ2-1; unclear D gene. Germline lookup yields CDR1 MRHNA and CDR2 SNTAGT. The V gene lost 2 bases and the J gene lost 7 bases, with 6 bases spanning the gap. This CDR3 is built from 12 residues. The CDR3 bases are TGTGCCAGCAGTGACACCGGGAATGAGCAGTTCTTC. Its translation: CASSDTGNEQFF.

The rearrangement joins TRBV11-2 to TRBJ2-1, with D tentatively TRBD1 (6 bases). With 2 bases removed from V and 0 bases from J, the gap between germline ends came to 17 bases. The CDR3 totals 18 residues. CDR1 is SGHAT, CDR2 FQNNGV, per germline. CDR3 in amino acids: CASSLPMMGASSYNEQFF. The CDR3, as DNA: TGTGCCAGCAGCTTACCGATGATGGGGGCCAGCTCCTACAATGAGCAGTTCTTC.

The chain combines TRBV29-1 with TRBJ1-4; D uncertain. Between the trimmed V and J ends, which lost 6 bases and 8 bases, there was a span of 16 bases. Germline lookup yields CDR1 SQVTM and CDR2 ANQGSEA. This CDR3 region has 13 residues. CDR3 sequence (DNA): TGCAGCGTCGACCTTGGGCGAGGGGAAAAACTGTTTTTT. Protein sequence: CSVDLGRGEKLFF.

This rearrangement joins TRBV29-1 to TRBJ2-1; D gene uncertain. The length of the CDR3 is 10 residues. V lost 4 bases to trimming and J lost 6 bases, with 4 bases between them. Germline CDR1 and CDR2: SQVTM and ANQGSEA. The CDR3 bases are TGCAGCGTTGTGTCCAATGAGCAGTTCTTC. Encoded protein: CSVVSNEQFF.